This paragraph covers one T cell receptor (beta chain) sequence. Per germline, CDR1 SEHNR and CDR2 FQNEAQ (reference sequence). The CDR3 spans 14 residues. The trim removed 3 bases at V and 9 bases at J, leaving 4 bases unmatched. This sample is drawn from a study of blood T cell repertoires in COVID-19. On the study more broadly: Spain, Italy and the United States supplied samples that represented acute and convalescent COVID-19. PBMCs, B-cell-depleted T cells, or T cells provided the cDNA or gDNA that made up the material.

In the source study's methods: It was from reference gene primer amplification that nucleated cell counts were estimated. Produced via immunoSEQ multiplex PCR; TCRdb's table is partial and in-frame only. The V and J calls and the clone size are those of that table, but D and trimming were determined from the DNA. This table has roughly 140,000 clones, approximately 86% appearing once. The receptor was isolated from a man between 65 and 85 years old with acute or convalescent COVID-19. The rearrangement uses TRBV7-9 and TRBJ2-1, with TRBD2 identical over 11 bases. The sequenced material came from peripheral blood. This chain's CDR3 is CASSLGLAVGEQFF. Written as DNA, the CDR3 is TGTGCCAGCAGCTTGGGACTAGCGGTAGGTGAGCAGTTCTTC.